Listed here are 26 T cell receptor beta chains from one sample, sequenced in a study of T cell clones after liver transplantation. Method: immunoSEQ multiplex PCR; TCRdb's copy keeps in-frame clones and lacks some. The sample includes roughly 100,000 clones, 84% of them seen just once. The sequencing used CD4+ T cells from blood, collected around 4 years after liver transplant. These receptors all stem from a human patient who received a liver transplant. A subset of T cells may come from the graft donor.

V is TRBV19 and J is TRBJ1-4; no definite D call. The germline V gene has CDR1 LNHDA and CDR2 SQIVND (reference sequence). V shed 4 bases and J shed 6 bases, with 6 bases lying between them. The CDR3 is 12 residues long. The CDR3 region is CASSTLYEKLFF. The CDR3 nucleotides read TGTGCCAGTAGTACACTGTATGAAAAACTGTTTTTT.

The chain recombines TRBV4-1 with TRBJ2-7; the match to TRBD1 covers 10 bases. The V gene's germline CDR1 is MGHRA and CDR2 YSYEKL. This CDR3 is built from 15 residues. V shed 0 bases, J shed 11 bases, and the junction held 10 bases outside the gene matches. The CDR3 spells CASSQDQRTGGVKYF. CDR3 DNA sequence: TGCGCCAGCAGCCAAGATCAGAGGACAGGGGGAGTCAAGTACTTC.

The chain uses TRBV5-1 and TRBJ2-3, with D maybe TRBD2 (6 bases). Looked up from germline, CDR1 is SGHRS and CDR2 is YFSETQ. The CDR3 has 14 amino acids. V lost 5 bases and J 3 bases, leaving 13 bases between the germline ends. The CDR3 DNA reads TGCGCCAGCAGACAAGCGGGTCGTACAGATACGCAGTATTTT. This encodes CASRQAGRTDTQYF.

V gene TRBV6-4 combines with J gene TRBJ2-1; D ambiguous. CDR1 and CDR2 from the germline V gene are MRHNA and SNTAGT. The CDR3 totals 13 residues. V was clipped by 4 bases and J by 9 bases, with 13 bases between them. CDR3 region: CASSASAPGEQFF. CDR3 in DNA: TGTGCCAGCAGTGCCAGCGCCCCGGGTGAGCAGTTCTTC.

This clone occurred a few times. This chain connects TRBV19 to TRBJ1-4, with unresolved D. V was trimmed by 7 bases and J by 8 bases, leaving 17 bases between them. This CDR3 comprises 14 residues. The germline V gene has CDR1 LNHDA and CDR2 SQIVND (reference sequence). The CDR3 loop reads CASTPGRREEKLFF. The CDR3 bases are TGTGCCAGTACTCCGGGCCGCCGGGAGGAAAAACTGTTTTTT. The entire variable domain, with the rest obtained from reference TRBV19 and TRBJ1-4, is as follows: DGGITQSPKYLFRKEGQNVTLSCEQNLNHDAMYWYRQDPGQGLRLIYYSQIVNDFQKGDIAEGYSVSREKKESFPLTVTSAQKNPTAFYLCASTPGRREEKLFFGSGTQLSVL.

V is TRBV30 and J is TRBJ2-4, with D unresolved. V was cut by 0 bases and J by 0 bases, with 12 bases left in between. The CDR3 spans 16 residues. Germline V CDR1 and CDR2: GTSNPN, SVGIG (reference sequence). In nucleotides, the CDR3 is TGTGCCTGGAGTGTACGGAAGGACCTAGCCAAAAACATTCAGTACTTC. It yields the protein CAWSVRKDLAKNIQYF.

CDR3 sequence (DNA): TGTGCCAGCAGCCCCCAAGGGGGCGCTGAGGGGGCCAACGTCCTGACTTTC. This translates into CASSPQGGAEGANVLTF. The chain joins TRBV9 to TRBJ2-6; 7 bases fit TRBD1. This CDR3 is 17 amino acids long. Germline CDR1 and CDR2: SGDLS and YYNGEE. V shed 4 bases, J shed 4 bases, and the junction held 11 bases outside the gene matches.

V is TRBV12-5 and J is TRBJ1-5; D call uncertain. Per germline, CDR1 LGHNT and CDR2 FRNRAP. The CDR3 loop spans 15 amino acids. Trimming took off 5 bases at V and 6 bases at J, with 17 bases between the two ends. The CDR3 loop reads CASGTSGPGSQPQHF. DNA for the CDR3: TGTGCTAGTGGTACCTCGGGCCCGGGAAGTCAGCCCCAGCATTTT.

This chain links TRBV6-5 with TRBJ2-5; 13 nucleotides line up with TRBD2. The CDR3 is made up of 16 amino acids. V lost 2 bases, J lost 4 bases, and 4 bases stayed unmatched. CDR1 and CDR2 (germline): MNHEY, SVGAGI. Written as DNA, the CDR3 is TGTGCCAGCAGTTACCTGAGGACTAGCGGGAGAGAGACCCAGTACTTC. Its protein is CASSYLRTSGRETQYF.

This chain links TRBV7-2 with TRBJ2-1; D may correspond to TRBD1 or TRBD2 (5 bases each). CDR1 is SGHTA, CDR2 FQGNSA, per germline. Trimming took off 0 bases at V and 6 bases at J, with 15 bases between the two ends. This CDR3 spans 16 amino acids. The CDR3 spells CASSLAGARVFNEQFF. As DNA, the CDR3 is TGTGCCAGCAGCTTAGCGGGAGCCAGGGTGTTCAATGAGCAGTTCTTC.

CDR3 protein: CASSLSSLAKNIQYF. The CDR3 nucleotides read TGTGCCAGCAGCTTAAGCAGCTTAGCCAAAAACATTCAGTACTTC. The rearrangement links TRBV7-9 to TRBJ2-4; no definite D call. The V end was cut by 2 bases, the J end by 0 bases, with 8 bases between. Germline V CDR1 and CDR2: SEHNR, FQNEAQ (reference sequence). The CDR3 has 15 amino acids.

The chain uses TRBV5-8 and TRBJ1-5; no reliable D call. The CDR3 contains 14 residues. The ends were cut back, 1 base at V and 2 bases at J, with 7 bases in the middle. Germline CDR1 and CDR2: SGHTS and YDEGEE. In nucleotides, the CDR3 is TGTGCCAGCAGCTTGAGGGTTGGCAATCAGCCCCAGCATTTT. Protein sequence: CASSLRVGNQPQHF.

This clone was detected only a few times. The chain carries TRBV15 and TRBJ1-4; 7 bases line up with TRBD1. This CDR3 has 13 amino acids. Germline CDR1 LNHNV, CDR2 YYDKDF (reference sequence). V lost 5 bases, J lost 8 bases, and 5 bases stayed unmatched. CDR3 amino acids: CATSGGTAEKLFF. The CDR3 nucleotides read TGTGCCACCAGCGGAGGGACAGCCGAAAAACTGTTTTTT.

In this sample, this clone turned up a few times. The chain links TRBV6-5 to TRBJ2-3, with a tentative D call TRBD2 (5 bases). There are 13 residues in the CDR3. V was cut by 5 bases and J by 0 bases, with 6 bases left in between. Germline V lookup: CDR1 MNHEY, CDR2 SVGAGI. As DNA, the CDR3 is TGTGCCAGCAGTGACTACAGCACAGATACGCAGTATTTT. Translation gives CASSDYSTDTQYF.

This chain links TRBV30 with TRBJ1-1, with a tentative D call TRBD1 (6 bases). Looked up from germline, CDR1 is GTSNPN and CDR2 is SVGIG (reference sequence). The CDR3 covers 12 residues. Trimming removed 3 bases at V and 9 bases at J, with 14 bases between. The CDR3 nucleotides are TGTGCCTGGAGCTCCGGACAGACCCAAGCTTTCTTT. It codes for CAWSSGQTQAFF.

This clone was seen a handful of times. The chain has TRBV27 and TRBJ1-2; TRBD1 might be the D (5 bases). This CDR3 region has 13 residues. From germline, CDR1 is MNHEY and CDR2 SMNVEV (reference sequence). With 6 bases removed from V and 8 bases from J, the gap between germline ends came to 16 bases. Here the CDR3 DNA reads TGTGCCAGCAGCTACCTGGGGGGAGACGGCTACACCTTC. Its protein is CASSYLGGDGYTF.

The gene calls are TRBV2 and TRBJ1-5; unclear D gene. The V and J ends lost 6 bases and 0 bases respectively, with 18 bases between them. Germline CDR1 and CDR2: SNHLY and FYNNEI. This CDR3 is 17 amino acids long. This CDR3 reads CASRPSSRTYSNQPQHF. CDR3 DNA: TGTGCCAGCAGGCCCTCGAGCAGGACTTATAGCAATCAGCCCCAGCATTTT.

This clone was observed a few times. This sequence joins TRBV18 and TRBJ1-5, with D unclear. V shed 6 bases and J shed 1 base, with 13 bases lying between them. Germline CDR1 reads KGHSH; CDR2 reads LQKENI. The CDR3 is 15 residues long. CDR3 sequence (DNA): TGTGCCAGCTCGGGGAGGTTCAGCAGCAATCAGCCCCAGCATTTT. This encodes CASSGRFSSNQPQHF.

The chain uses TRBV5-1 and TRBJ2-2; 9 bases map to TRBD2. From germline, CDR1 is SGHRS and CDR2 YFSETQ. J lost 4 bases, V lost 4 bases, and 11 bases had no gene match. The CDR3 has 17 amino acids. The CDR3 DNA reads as TGCGCCAGCAGCCTTGATGGTAGCGGGAGTTCCACCGGGGAGCTGTTTTTT. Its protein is CASSLDGSGSSTGELFF.

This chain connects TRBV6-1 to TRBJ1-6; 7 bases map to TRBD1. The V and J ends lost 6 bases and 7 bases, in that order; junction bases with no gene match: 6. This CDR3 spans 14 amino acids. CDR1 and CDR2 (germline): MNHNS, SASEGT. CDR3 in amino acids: CASRSGTANSPLHF. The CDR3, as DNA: TGTGCCAGCAGAAGCGGGACAGCGAATTCACCCCTCCACTTT.

CDR3 loop: CASSLRQPTDTQYF. CDR3 in DNA: TGTGCCAGCAGCTTGAGGCAGCCGACAGATACGCAGTATTTT. This rearrangement joins TRBV5-4 to TRBJ2-3, with no clear D. The CDR3 is 14 amino acids. Deletions cut 1 base from V and 3 bases from J, with 9 bases between. From germline, CDR1 is SGHNT and CDR2 YYREEE (reference sequence).

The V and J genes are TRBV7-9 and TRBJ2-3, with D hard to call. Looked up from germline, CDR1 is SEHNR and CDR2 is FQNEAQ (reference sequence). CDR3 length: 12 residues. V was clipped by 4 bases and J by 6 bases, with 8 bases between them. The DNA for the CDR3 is TGTGCCAGCAGCTCACTACCGGATACGCAGTATTTT. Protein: CASSSLPDTQYF.

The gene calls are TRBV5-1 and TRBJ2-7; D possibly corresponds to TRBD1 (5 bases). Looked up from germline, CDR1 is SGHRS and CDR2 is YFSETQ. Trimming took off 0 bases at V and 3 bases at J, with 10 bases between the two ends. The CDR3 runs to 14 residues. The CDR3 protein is CASSLGTTVYEQYF. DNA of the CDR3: TGCGCCAGCAGCTTGGGAACGACAGTCTACGAGCAGTACTTC.

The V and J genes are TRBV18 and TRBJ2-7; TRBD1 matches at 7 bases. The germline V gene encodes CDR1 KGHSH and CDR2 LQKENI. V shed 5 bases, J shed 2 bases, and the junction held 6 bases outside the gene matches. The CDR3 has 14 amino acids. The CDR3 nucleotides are TGTGCCAGCTCAAAGGGGGCTAGTACCTACGAGCAGTACTTC. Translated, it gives CASSKGASTYEQYF.

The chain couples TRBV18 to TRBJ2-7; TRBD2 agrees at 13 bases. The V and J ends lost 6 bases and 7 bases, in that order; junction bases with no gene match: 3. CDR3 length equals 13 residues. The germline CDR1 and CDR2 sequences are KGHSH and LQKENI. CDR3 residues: CASSLGLAGEQYF. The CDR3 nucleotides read TGTGCCAGCTCTCTGGGACTAGCGGGGGAGCAGTACTTC.

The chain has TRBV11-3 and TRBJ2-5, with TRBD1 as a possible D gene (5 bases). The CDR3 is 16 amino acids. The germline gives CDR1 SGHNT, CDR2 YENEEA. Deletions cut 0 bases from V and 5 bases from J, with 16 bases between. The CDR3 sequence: CASSLDRVNRQETQYF. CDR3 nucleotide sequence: TGTGCCAGCAGCTTAGATCGTGTTAACAGACAGGAGACCCAGTACTTC.